This T cell receptor beta chain appears in the sequencing data of a study of control samples from healthy donors and cancer patients. This table comes from immunoSEQ multiplex PCR, and its TCRdb copy is limited to in-frame clones, with some not included. Among around 140,000 clones listed, about 89% were seen once. This clonotype was sampled from a man aged 18 to 29 in good health. The sequenced sample was blood.

The chain's CDR3 is CASSPEISGNTIYF. The CDR3 region has the DNA TGCGCCAGCAGCCCAGAGATCTCTGGAAACACCATATATTTT. The chain joins TRBV5-1 to TRBJ1-3; D is unresolved. Germline CDR1 and CDR2: SGHRS and YFSETQ. The CDR3 covers 14 residues. Trimming pared 4 bases from V and 0 bases from J, leaving 8 bases between.